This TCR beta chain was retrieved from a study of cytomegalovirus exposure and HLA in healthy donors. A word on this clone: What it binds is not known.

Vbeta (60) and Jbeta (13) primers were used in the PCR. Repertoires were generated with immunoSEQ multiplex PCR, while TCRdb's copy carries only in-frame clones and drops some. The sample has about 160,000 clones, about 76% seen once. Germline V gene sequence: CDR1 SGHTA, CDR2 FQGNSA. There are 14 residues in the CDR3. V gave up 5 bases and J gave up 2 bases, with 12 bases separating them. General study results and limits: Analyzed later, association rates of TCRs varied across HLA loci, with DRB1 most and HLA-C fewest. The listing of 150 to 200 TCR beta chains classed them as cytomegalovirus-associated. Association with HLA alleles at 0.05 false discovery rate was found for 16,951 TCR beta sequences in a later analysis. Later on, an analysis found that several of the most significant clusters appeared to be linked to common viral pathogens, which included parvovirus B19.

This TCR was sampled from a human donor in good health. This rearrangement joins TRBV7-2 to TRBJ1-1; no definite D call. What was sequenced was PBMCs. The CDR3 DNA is TGTGCCAGCAGCCAGAGACGGAGAAACACTGAAGCTTTCTTT. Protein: CASSQRRRNTEAFF.